This is a list of T cell receptor beta chains from one sample in a study of blood T cell repertoires in COVID-19. The method was immunoSEQ multiplex PCR; TCRdb's version includes in-frame clones alone and lacks a portion of them. The repertoire includes about 230,000 clones, around four fifths of them detected once, and about 2.5% sits in the top ten. Sequenced input: peripheral blood. Receptors originate from a woman aged 70-85 years with active or convalescent COVID-19. The CDR3 runs from the conserved cysteine through the conserved F or W. A D gene is named only where the DNA matches it firmly. Some rows have no size entry. The others give once, few or many, or a class for an expanded clone.

cdr3_aa | cdr3_nt | d_call | clone_size | j_call | v_call | cdr3_length
CASSGQGIGYGYTF | TGTGCCAGCAGTGGACAGGGAATCGGCTATGGCTACACCTTC | TRBD1 | . | TRBJ1-2 | TRBV27 | 14
CASSPRSNEKLFF | TGTGCCAGCTCACCGAGGAGTAATGAAAAACTGTTTTTT | . | . | TRBJ1-4 | TRBV18 | 13
CASSFIRTGGLPTNEKLFF | TGTGCCAGCAGCTTTATTAGGACAGGCGGACTTCCAACTAATGAAAAACTGTTTTTT | TRBD1 | . | TRBJ1-4 | TRBV5-6 | 19
CASIPGAQSGPQHF | TGTGCCAGCATCCCAGGGGCTCAAAGCGGGCCCCAGCATTTT | . | . | TRBJ1-5 | TRBV28 | 14
CASSLTNQETQYF | TGTGCCAGCAGTTTAACAAACCAAGAGACCCAGTACTTC | . | few | TRBJ2-5 | TRBV28 | 13
CASSLELAGGNEQFF | TGCGCCAGCAGCTTGGAACTAGCGGGGGGCAATGAGCAGTTCTTC | TRBD2 | once | TRBJ2-1 | TRBV5-1 | 15
CASYRGPGRYQETQYF | TGTGCCAGCTACCGAGGGCCAGGGAGGTACCAAGAGACCCAGTACTTC | . | . | TRBJ2-5 | TRBV28 | 16
CASSLSGAFDEQYF | TGTGCCAGCAGCCTTTCAGGGGCCTTCGACGAGCAGTACTTC | . | . | TRBJ2-7 | TRBV28 | 14
CASRSKRNGNEQFF | TGTGCCAGTCGGTCGAAGCGGAACGGCAATGAGCAGTTCTTC | . | many | TRBJ2-1 | TRBV19 | 14
CASSRQRESFKNIQYF | TGTGCCAGCAGCCGCCAGCGGGAAAGTTTCAAAAACATTCAGTACTTC | TRBD2 | few | TRBJ2-4 | TRBV5-5 | 16
CAWTTGGLDGYTF | TGTGCCTGGACGACAGGCGGCTTGGATGGCTACACCTTC | . | . | TRBJ1-2 | TRBV30 | 13